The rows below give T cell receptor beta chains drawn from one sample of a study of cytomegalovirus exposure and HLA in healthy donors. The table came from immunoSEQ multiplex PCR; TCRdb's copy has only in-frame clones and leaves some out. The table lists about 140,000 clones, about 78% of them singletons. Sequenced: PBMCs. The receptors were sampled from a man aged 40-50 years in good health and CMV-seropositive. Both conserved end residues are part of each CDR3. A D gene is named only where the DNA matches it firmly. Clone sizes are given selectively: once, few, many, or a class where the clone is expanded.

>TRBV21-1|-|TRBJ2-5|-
CANRDTKETQYF
TGTGCCAACCGGGACACAAAAGAGACCCAGTACTTC
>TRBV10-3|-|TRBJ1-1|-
CAISESVADTEAFF
TGTGCCATCAGTGAGTCTGTCGCGGACACTGAAGCTTTCTTT
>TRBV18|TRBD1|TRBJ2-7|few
CASSPTGPLYEQYF
TGTGCCAGCTCACCGACAGGGCCTCTCTACGAGCAGTACTTC
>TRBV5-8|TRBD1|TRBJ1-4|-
CASSTGQGSATNEKLFF
TGTGCCAGCAGCACCGGACAGGGCAGCGCAACTAATGAAAAACTGTTTTTT
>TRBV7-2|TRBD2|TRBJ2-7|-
CASSLGGGRSYEQYF
TGTGCCAGCAGCTTAGGGGGCGGGAGGTCCTACGAGCAGTACTTC
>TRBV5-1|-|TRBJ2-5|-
CASSLQGGPQETQYF
TGCGCCAGCAGCTTGCAGGGAGGACCGCAAGAGACCCAGTACTTC
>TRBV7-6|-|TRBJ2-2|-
CASSFTSGELFF
TGTGCCAGCAGCTTTACAAGCGGGGAGCTGTTTTTT
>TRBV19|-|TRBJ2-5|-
CASSIETGLSTQYF
TGTGCCAGTAGTATAGAAACAGGGCTATCAACCCAGTACTTC
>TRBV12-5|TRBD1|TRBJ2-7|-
CASGPPGTGISTYEQYF
TGTGCTAGTGGTCCTCCCGGGACAGGGATATCCACCTACGAGCAGTACTTC
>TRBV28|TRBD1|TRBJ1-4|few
CASSPTDRGANEKLFF
TGTGCCAGCAGTCCAACGGACAGGGGAGCTAATGAAAAACTGTTTTTT
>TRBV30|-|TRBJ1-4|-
CAWSVGRRNNEKLFF
TGTGCCTGGAGTGTTGGCCGGAGGAATAATGAAAAACTGTTTTTT
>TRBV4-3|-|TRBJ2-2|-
CASSQDLGAGSANTGELFF
TGCGCCAGCAGCCAAGATCTAGGAGCCGGGAGTGCGAACACCGGGGAGCTGTTTTTT
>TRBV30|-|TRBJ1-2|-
CAWTHLGGDGYTF
TGTGCCTGGACCCACCTGGGCGGGGATGGCTACACCTTC
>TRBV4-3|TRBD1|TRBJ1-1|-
CASSPRQGVDTEAFF
TGCGCCAGCAGCCCACGACAGGGGGTGGACACTGAAGCTTTCTTT
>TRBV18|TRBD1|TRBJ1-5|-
CASSPRQGDFPQHF
TGTGCCAGCTCACCACGGCAGGGGGATTTTCCCCAGCATTTT
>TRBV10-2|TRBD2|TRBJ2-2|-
CASSASGRTGELFF
TGCGCCAGCAGTGCTAGCGGGAGAACCGGGGAGCTGTTTTTT
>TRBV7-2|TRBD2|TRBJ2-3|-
CASSPIGGGPSTDTQYF
TGTGCCAGCAGCCCCATCGGGGGGGGCCCGAGCACAGATACGCAGTATTTT
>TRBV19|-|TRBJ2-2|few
CASSVLQGRDLSAGELFF
TGTGCCAGTAGTGTACTACAGGGTCGGGATCTGTCGGCCGGGGAGCTGTTTTTT
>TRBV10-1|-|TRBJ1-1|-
CASSESTSRPEAFF
TGCGCCAGCAGTGAGTCGACTTCTCGGCCTGAAGCTTTCTTT